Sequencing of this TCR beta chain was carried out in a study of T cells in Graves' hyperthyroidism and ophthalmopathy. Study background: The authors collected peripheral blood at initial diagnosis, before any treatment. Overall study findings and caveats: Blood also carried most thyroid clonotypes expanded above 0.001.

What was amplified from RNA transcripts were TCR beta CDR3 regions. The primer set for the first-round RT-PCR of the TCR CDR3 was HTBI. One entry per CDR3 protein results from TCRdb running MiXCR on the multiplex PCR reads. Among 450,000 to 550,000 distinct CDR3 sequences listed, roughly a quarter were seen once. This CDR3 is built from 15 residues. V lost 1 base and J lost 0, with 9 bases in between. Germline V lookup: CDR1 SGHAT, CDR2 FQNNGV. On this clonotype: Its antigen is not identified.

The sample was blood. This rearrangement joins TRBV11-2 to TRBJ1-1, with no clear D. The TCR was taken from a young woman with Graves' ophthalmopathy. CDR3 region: CASSLGDYMNTEAFF. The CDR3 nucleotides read TGTGCCAGCAGCTTAGGAGATTACATGAACACTGAAGCTTTCTTT.